This TCR beta chain was retrieved from a study of shared clonotypes between healthy human individuals. Naive CD8 cells, CD45RO-negative and positively selected for CCR7, excluded terminally differentiated effector memory CD45RA+ cells. For every subset, genomic DNA was evenly distributed across several immunoSEQ plates. Here immunoSEQ multiplex PCR was the method, and the copy in TCRdb shows in-frame clones only, minus some. The sample comprises 500,000 to 700,000 clones, roughly 96% of which are singletons, and 0.11% rests with the top ten. This CDR3 has 15 residues. Germline V gene lookup returns CDR1 MNHEY and CDR2 SMNVEV (reference sequence). V dropped 1 base and J dropped 2; count of bases not matched to a gene: 1.

What was sequenced was naive CD8+ T cells sorted from blood. V is TRBV27 and J is TRBJ2-1; the match to TRBD2 covers 8 bases. The TCR was taken from a woman aged 30 to 39 in good health. CDR3 loop: CASSLYGRAYNEQFF. DNA of the CDR3: TGTGCCAGCAGTTTATACGGGAGGGCCTACAATGAGCAGTTCTTC.